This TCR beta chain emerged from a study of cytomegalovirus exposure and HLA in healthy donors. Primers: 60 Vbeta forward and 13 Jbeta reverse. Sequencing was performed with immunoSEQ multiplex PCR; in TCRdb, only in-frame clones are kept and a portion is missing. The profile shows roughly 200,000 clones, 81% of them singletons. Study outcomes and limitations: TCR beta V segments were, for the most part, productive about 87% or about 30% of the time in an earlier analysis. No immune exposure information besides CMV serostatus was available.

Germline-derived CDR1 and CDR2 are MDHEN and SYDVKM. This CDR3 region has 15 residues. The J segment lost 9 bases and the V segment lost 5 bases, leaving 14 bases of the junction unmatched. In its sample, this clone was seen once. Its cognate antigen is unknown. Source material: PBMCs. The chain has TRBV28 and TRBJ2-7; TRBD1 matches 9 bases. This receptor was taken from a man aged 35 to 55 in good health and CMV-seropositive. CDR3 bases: TGTGCCAGCAGTCCTCCGGGACAGGGTCTCCCCCGGCAGTACTTC. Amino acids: CASSPPGQGLPRQYF.